The 27 T cell receptor beta chains in this list originate from one sample, sequenced in a study of Ad26.COV2.S vaccination and SARS-CoV-2 variants. The protocol was immunoSEQ multiplex PCR, while the TCRdb copy is restricted to in-frame clones and leaves out a portion. The sample has 320,000 or so clones, 75% to 90% seen once. Treatment given: around 19 received Ad26.COV2.S at low or high dose, single or two shots; about 5 received placebo; per-sample allocation not given. Specimens were obtained on day 63 following the first vaccine or placebo injection. The specimen comprised peripheral blood, sampled in a trial of Ad26.COV2.S vaccine versus placebo. These receptors were taken from a person between 18 and 60 years old who received the Ad26.COV2.S COVID-19 vaccine or a placebo.

The chain is built from TRBV3-1 (or the pseudogene TRBV3-2) and TRBJ1-2; no reliable D call. Germline-derived CDR1 and CDR2 are LGHDT and YNNKEL (reference sequence). V lost 5 bases, J lost 8 bases, and 18 bases lay in between. This CDR3 region has 14 residues. The CDR3 DNA reads TGTGCCAGCAGCGCCGGCAGGCGTCTGGGAGGCTACACCTTC. This gives the protein CASSAGRRLGGYTF.

The chain has TRBV2 and TRBJ2-3; D is possibly TRBD1 (5 bases). Trimming shortened V by 10 bases and J by 2 bases, and 16 bases separated the two germline ends. CDR1 is SNHLY, CDR2 FYNNEI, per germline. The CDR3 covers 14 residues. The CDR3, as DNA: TGTGCCACCCAGCTTACAGGCTTCACAGATACGCAGTATTTT. It translates to CATQLTGFTDTQYF.

The rearrangement uses TRBV11-2 and TRBJ2-7; the D is unclear. The CDR3 totals 14 residues. The germline V gene encodes CDR1 SGHAT and CDR2 FQNNGV. V dropped 7 bases and J dropped 0 bases, with 13 bases sitting between them. This chain's CDR3 is CASTPGSSSYEQYV. DNA of the CDR3: TGTGCCAGCACCCCCGGCTCTAGCTCCTACGAGCAGTACGTC.

The chain is built from TRBV7-2 and TRBJ2-7, with unresolved D. The CDR3 consists of 14 residues. V lost 1 base to trimming and J lost 4 bases, with 11 bases between them. Germline CDR1 and CDR2: SGHTA and FQGNSA. CDR3 in DNA: TGTGCCAGCAGCTTAGGGGTGGGATCGTACGAGCAGTACTTC. Its translation: CASSLGVGSYEQYF.

This clone was observed a single time. The chain links TRBV19 to TRBJ2-7; D is unclear. The germline V and J ends were trimmed by 10 bases and 2 bases, with 18 bases remaining between them. The CDR3 length is 14 residues. Germline V gives CDR1 LNHDA, CDR2 SQIVND (reference sequence). As DNA, the CDR3 is TGTGCCACGTCTGAGACTCCAGGACCCTACGAGCAGTACTTC. Amino acids: CATSETPGPYEQYF.

V is TRBV30 and J is TRBJ2-7; the D gene is possibly TRBD1 (6 bases). This CDR3 contains 12 residues. Germline values: CDR1 GTSNPN, CDR2 SVGIG (reference sequence). Between the trimmed V and J ends, which lost 7 bases and 7 bases, there was a span of 17 bases. CDR3 in DNA: TGTGCCTTGGACATGGGACATCAAGAGCAGTACGTC. Translating it yields CALDMGHQEQYV.

The chain couples TRBV4-1 to TRBJ2-5; 9 bases fit TRBD1. Germline CDR1 is MGHRA and CDR2 is YSYEKL. The CDR3 totals 16 residues. V was clipped by 1 base and J by 2 bases; unmatched bases: 5. DNA of the CDR3: TGCGCCAGCAGCCAAGGTCTTGGGACAGGGCAAGAGACCCAGTACTTC. This gives the protein CASSQGLGTGQETQYF.

The chain has TRBV6-5 and TRBJ2-4, with D possibly matching TRBD2 (5 bases). Germline CDR1 and CDR2: MNHEY and SVGAGI. V lost 8 bases to trimming and J lost 7 bases, with 21 bases between them. The CDR3 sequence is 15 residues long. The CDR3 here is CASGDQGGSGNIQYF. For the CDR3, the DNA is TGTGCCAGCGGGGATCAAGGTGGGTCGGGGAACATTCAGTACTTC.

The chain couples TRBV6-4 to TRBJ1-1, with D possibly being TRBD1 (5 bases). CDR3 length: 15 residues. Trimming cost V 1 base and J 4 bases, with 13 bases left between them. Germline CDR1 reads MRHNA; CDR2 reads SNTAGT. The DNA of the CDR3 is TGTGCCAGCAGTGACTGGGGGGTTGGTGGCACTGAAGCTTTCTTT. Translating it yields CASSDWGVGGTEAFF.

The chain employs TRBV7-2 and TRBJ2-3, with D maybe TRBD2 (6 bases). Germline lookup yields CDR1 SGHTA and CDR2 FQGNSA. CDR3 length: 16 amino acids. V shed 5 bases and J shed 0 bases, with 15 bases lying between them. The CDR3: CASSPRTISSTDTQYF. The DNA for the CDR3 is TGTGCCAGCAGCCCCCGGACTATCTCGAGCACAGATACGCAGTATTTT.

This clone was found once. This chain uses TRBV4-1 with TRBJ2-1, with D maybe TRBD1 (5 bases). V was pared by 2 bases and J by 7 bases, with 15 bases between. The germline V gene encodes CDR1 MGHRA and CDR2 YSYEKL. The CDR3 runs 15 residues. The DNA for the CDR3 is TGCGCCAGCAGCCAACAGAGTGGTAGGGGAAATGAGCAGTTCTTC. It translates to CASSQQSGRGNEQFF.

The V and J genes are TRBV7-9 and TRBJ1-4; D is unclear. Germline V CDR1 and CDR2: SEHNR, FQNEAQ (reference sequence). Trimming left V 7 bases short and J 1 base short, with 13 bases between. There are 15 residues in the CDR3. This CDR3 reads CASISPGGTNEKLFF. The CDR3 coding sequence is TGTGCCAGCATAAGTCCGGGCGGAACTAATGAAAAACTGTTTTTT. Full variable domain (remainder filled in from reference TRBV7-9 and TRBJ1-4): DTGVSQNPRHKITKRGQNVTFRCDPISEHNRLYWYRQTLGQGPEFLTYFQNEAQLEKSRLLSDRFSAERPKGSFSTLEIQRTEQGDSAMYLCASISPGGTNEKLFFGSGTQLSVL.

The chain recombines TRBV5-1 with TRBJ2-3; a possible D gene is TRBD2 (6 bases). The germline V gene encodes CDR1 SGHRS and CDR2 YFSETQ. The CDR3 is 13 amino acids. V was pared by 4 bases and J by 4 bases, with 10 bases between. CDR3: CASSTRDSDTQYF. The DNA of the CDR3 is TGCGCCAGCAGCACCCGGGACTCAGATACGCAGTATTTT.

The rearrangement uses TRBV19 and TRBJ1-5; TRBD1 is a possible D gene (5 bases). CDR1 is LNHDA and CDR2 is SQIVND in the germline V gene (reference sequence). The CDR3 consists of 15 residues. V lost 4 bases to trimming and J lost 1 base, with 11 bases between them. This CDR3 is CASSTQGASNQPQHF. In DNA form, the CDR3 reads TGTGCCAGTAGTACCCAGGGTGCGAGCAATCAGCCCCAGCATTTT.

The J gene is TRBJ2-3, the V gene TRBV9; D is ambiguous. Germline CDR1 and CDR2: SGDLS and YYNGEE. The CDR3 has 15 amino acids. Trimming removed 0 bases from V and 3 bases from J, with 11 bases in between. CDR3 sequence: CASSVVSLRTDTQYF. The CDR3 nucleotides are TGTGCCAGCAGCGTAGTATCCCTACGGACAGATACGCAGTATTTT.

The genes are TRBV5-1 and TRBJ2-3; weak D call: TRBD1 (6 bases). The ends were cut back, 0 bases at V and 2 bases at J, with 13 bases in the middle. Germline V gene lookup returns CDR1 SGHRS and CDR2 YFSETQ. The CDR3 consists of 16 residues. Here the CDR3 DNA reads TGCGCCAGCAGCTTGGACGTAACAGGGCCCACAGATACGCAGTATTTT. Amino acid sequence: CASSLDVTGPTDTQYF.

This chain uses TRBV7-6 with TRBJ2-2, with a weak D call TRBD2 (6 bases). Looked up from germline, CDR1 is SGHVS and CDR2 is FNYEAQ. V dropped 5 bases and J dropped 2 bases, with 18 bases sitting between them. This CDR3 is 17 amino acids long. Here the CDR3 DNA reads TGTGCCAGCAGCCCCAAAGACGGGACTTTTAACACCGGGGAGCTGTTTTTT. Protein sequence: CASSPKDGTFNTGELFF.

V gene TRBV6-5 combines with J gene TRBJ1-2; tentatively, D is TRBD1 (6 bases). There are 15 residues in the CDR3. Germline assignment: CDR1 MNHEY and CDR2 SVGAGI. Between the trimmed V and J ends, which lost 2 bases and 4 bases, there was a span of 14 bases. In DNA, the CDR3 is TGTGCCAGCAGTTACACCCGGGACATATTCTATGGCTACACCTTC. Protein product: CASSYTRDIFYGYTF.

This clone came up once. CDR3 coding DNA: TGTGCCATCAGTGACCCCAGGGACAGGGCGAACACTGAAGCTTTCTTT. Protein sequence: CAISDPRDRANTEAFF. The V call is TRBV10-3, the J call TRBJ1-1; the match to TRBD1 covers 9 bases. Trimming cost V 3 bases and J 1 base; bases outside gene matches: 6. Germline CDR1 ENHRY, CDR2 SYGVKD. This CDR3 contains 16 residues.

This rearrangement joins TRBV19 to TRBJ1-5, with TRBD1 as a possible D gene (5 bases). Germline CDR1 LNHDA, CDR2 SQIVND (reference sequence). Trimming cost V 3 bases and J 7 bases, with 7 bases left between them. The CDR3 runs to 12 residues. CDR3 DNA: TGTGCCAGTAGTATTAGACAGCAGCCCCAGCATTTT. This codes for CASSIRQQPQHF.

The chain recombines TRBV27 with TRBJ2-5, with a tentative D call TRBD1 (6 bases). Trimming shortened V by 3 bases and J by 9 bases, and 23 bases separated the two germline ends. CDR1 and CDR2 (germline): MNHEY, SMNVEV (reference sequence). The CDR3 sequence is 16 residues long. CDR3 nucleotide sequence: TGTGCCAGCAGTTTTGCCCCAACAGGGAGTTCGCAGGCCCAGTACTTC. Translated: CASSFAPTGSSQAQYF.

J is TRBJ1-4 and V is TRBV20-1; D possibly corresponds to TRBD1 (5 bases). This CDR3 comprises 17 residues. V dropped 3 bases and J dropped 0 bases, with 17 bases sitting between them. Germline assignment: CDR1 DFQATT and CDR2 SNEGSKA (reference sequence). CDR3 nucleotide sequence: TGCAGTGCTAGTCTCGACAGAGAGCTTGCAACTAATGAAAAACTGTTTTTT. It specifies CSASLDRELATNEKLFF.

The rearrangement joins TRBV6-4 to TRBJ1-6; D is perhaps TRBD1 (5 bases). The germline V gene encodes CDR1 MRHNA and CDR2 SNTAGT. Trimming took 7 bases from V and 7 from J, leaving 14 bases between them. This CDR3 region has 14 residues. CDR3 loop: CASKEGRPNSPLHF. As DNA, the CDR3 is TGTGCCAGCAAGGAGGGGCGGCCGAATTCACCCCTCCACTTT.

This chain uses TRBV4-1 with TRBJ2-1; D uncertain. The V end was cut by 6 bases, the J end by 7 bases, with 16 bases between. The CDR3 covers 14 residues. Germline V gene lookup returns CDR1 MGHRA and CDR2 YSYEKL. CDR3 nucleotide sequence: TGCGCCAGCAGTCGCTTGGCCTTAGTTAATGAGCAGTTCTTC. Translated: CASSRLALVNEQFF.

The rearrangement links TRBV5-5 to TRBJ2-1; 11 bases align to TRBD1. CDR3 size: 16 residues. The germline gives CDR1 SGHKS, CDR2 YYEKEE (reference sequence). V lost 4 bases, J lost 5 bases, and 8 bases stayed unmatched. The CDR3 here is CASSIDWDRGNNEQFF. The CDR3 DNA is TGTGCCAGCAGCATTGATTGGGACAGGGGGAACAATGAGCAGTTCTTC.

The chain recombines TRBV7-9 with TRBJ2-1, with TRBD2 matching over 10 bases. The germline gives CDR1 SEHNR, CDR2 FQNEAQ (reference sequence). The length of the CDR3 is 16 residues. The trim removed 2 bases at V and 3 bases at J, leaving 4 bases unmatched. CDR3 residues: CASSLSGLADYNEQFF. The DNA of the CDR3 is TGTGCCAGCAGCTTAAGCGGACTAGCGGACTACAATGAGCAGTTCTTC.

J is TRBJ1-2 and V is TRBV30; TRBD1 agrees at 9 bases. The junction had 7 bases not matched to a gene; V was cut back by 5 bases and J by 6 bases. Germline V CDR1 and CDR2: GTSNPN, SVGIG (reference sequence). This CDR3 is 13 amino acids long. The CDR3 DNA sequence: TGTGCCTGGGCGCGAAGGGACAGGGATGGCTACACCTTC. It specifies CAWARRDRDGYTF.